These 26 T cell receptor beta chains originate from one sample sequenced in a study of Ad26.COV2.S vaccination and SARS-CoV-2 variants. Here immunoSEQ multiplex PCR was the method, and the copy in TCRdb shows in-frame clones only, minus some. The repertoire consists of some 420,000 clones, with roughly 90% occurring once and the leading ten covering approximately 4%. Regarding treatment: roughly 19 received Ad26.COV2.S at low or high dose, single or two shots; roughly five received placebo; per-sample allocation not given. The study sampled participants on day 63 after the first vaccine or placebo injection. The source was peripheral blood, collected in a trial of Ad26.COV2.S vaccine versus placebo. All receptors derive from a person aged 18-65 years who received the Ad26.COV2.S COVID-19 vaccine or a placebo.

V and J are TRBV19 and TRBJ1-1; TRBD1 is a possible D gene (6 bases). CDR3 size: 14 residues. Germline lookup yields CDR1 LNHDA and CDR2 SQIVND (reference sequence). V dropped 7 bases and J dropped 2 bases, with 14 bases sitting between them. CDR3 in DNA: TGTGCCAGTACCGACGGGACACCCAACACTGAAGCTTTCTTT. Translated: CASTDGTPNTEAFF. The full variable domain, with the rest looked up from reference TRBV19 and TRBJ1-1, is DGGITQSPKYLFRKEGQNVTLSCEQNLNHDAMYWYRQDPGQGLRLIYYSQIVNDFQKGDIAEGYSVSREKKESFPLTVTSAQKNPTAFYLCASTDGTPNTEAFFGQGTRLTVV.

V is TRBV19 and J is TRBJ1-1; D unresolved. The germline CDR1 and CDR2 sequences are LNHDA and SQIVND (reference sequence). The V end was cut by 7 bases, the J end by 4 bases, with 16 bases between. CDR3 length: 14 amino acids. The CDR3 spells CASTTKSYRTEAFF. The CDR3, as DNA: TGTGCCAGTACCACGAAGAGTTACCGCACTGAAGCTTTCTTT. The entire variable domain, with the rest obtained from reference TRBV19 and TRBJ1-1, is as follows: DGGITQSPKYLFRKEGQNVTLSCEQNLNHDAMYWYRQDPGQGLRLIYYSQIVNDFQKGDIAEGYSVSREKKESFPLTVTSAQKNPTAFYLCASTTKSYRTEAFFGQGTRLTVV.

The V gene is TRBV14, the J gene TRBJ2-3; D is uncertain. The CDR3 has 14 residues. V dropped 2 bases and J dropped 4 bases, with 10 bases sitting between them. CDR1 and CDR2 from the germline V gene are SGHDN and FVKESK. This CDR3 is CASSQTPRPDTQYF. CDR3 in DNA: TGTGCCAGCAGCCAAACTCCGAGGCCAGATACGCAGTATTTT.

The chain joins TRBV3-1 (or the pseudogene TRBV3-2) to TRBJ2-5; D possibly corresponds to TRBD2 (6 bases). Germline V gives CDR1 LGHDT, CDR2 YNNKEL (reference sequence). V was pared by 0 bases and J by 11 bases, with 19 bases between. The CDR3 sequence is 15 residues long. The CDR3 sequence: CASSQDLAQAGFQYF. DNA of the CDR3: TGTGCCAGCAGCCAAGATCTTGCGCAGGCGGGATTTCAGTACTTC.

The chain couples TRBV30 to TRBJ1-4, with D unresolved. CDR1 and CDR2 from the germline V gene are GTSNPN and SVGIG (reference sequence). The CDR3 covers 14 residues. Trimming stripped 0 bases from V and 4 bases from J, with 9 bases between. CDR3 in amino acids: CAWSVPGGNEKLFF. For the CDR3, the DNA is TGTGCCTGGAGTGTACCGGGAGGTAATGAAAAACTGTTTTTT.

A note on this clone: Distinct nucleotide sequences in the sample also encode this CDR3. The gene calls are TRBV6-4 and TRBJ2-2; D remains unclear. Germline V gene sequence: CDR1 MRHNA, CDR2 SNTAGT. The CDR3 covers 13 residues. V gave up 0 bases and J gave up 4 bases, with 3 bases separating them. CDR3 in DNA: TGTGCCAGCAGTGACTCATCCACCGGGGAGCTGTTTTTT. Its translation is CASSDSSTGELFF.

The V gene is TRBV4-1, the J gene TRBJ2-7, with D unresolved. Trimming shortened V by 4 bases and J by 0 bases, and 7 bases separated the two germline ends. Germline V lookup: CDR1 MGHRA, CDR2 YSYEKL. The CDR3 totals 13 residues. The CDR3 DNA follows: TGCGCCAGCAGCCCGGACGCCTCCTACGAGCAGTACTTC. Its protein product is CASSPDASYEQYF.

The J gene is TRBJ2-3, the V gene TRBV7-9; 8 bases match TRBD1. CDR3 length: 14 amino acids. Germline V gene lookup returns CDR1 SEHNR and CDR2 FQNEAQ (reference sequence). With V trimmed by 5 bases and J by 1 base, 2 bases remained unmatched. The CDR3 loop is CASSQTGGTDTQYF. CDR3 nucleotide sequence: TGTGCCAGCAGCCAGACAGGGGGCACAGATACGCAGTATTTT.

V is TRBV11-2 and J is TRBJ2-5, with 11 bases fitting TRBD2. Germline assignment: CDR1 SGHAT and CDR2 FQNNGV. The V segment lost 5 bases and the J segment 0 bases; nucleotides outside the gene matches: 14. This CDR3 comprises 19 residues. The CDR3: CASSPPKIGGLADQETQYF. Here the CDR3 DNA reads TGTGCCAGCAGCCCACCGAAGATTGGGGGACTAGCGGACCAAGAGACCCAGTACTTC.

The chain links TRBV19 to TRBJ1-1; D uncertain. The V end was cut by 1 base, the J end by 4 bases, with 10 bases between. The CDR3 sequence is 14 residues long. CDR1 is LNHDA, CDR2 SQIVND, per germline (reference sequence). CDR3 sequence (DNA): TGTGCCAGTAGTATAGGGATGGGGAGCACTGAAGCTTTCTTT. This translates into CASSIGMGSTEAFF.

The chain combines TRBV4-1 with TRBJ2-5, with D possibly TRBD2 on 5 matching bases. Between the trimmed V and J ends, which lost 3 bases and 4 bases, there was a span of 12 bases. Looked up from germline, CDR1 is MGHRA and CDR2 is YSYEKL. This CDR3 region has 14 residues. CDR3 region: CASSQSRAGETQYF. The CDR3 nucleotides are TGCGCCAGCAGCCAGTCTAGGGCGGGAGAGACCCAGTACTTC.

The chain uses TRBV11-2 and TRBJ1-2, with TRBD1 matching 10 bases. The CDR3 length is 16 residues. V was clipped by 3 bases and J by 7 bases; unmatched bases: 11. Germline CDR1 reads SGHAT; CDR2 reads FQNNGV. In DNA, the CDR3 is TGTGCCAGCAGCTTTAGCACCGGGACAGGGGTTGGTGGCTACACCTTC. Its protein is CASSFSTGTGVGGYTF.

This clone came up once. The CDR3 bases are TGTGCCAGCAGCGCGACGATCTCAGGGGGCCGTGAGACCCAGTACTTC. Protein: CASSATISGGRETQYF. The genes are TRBV9 and TRBJ2-5; 8 positions match TRBD1. The CDR3 is 16 residues long. Per germline, CDR1 SGDLS and CDR2 YYNGEE. V lost 3 bases to trimming and J lost 5 bases; unmatched junction nucleotides: 12.

This clone is a singleton in its sample. The genes are TRBV28 and TRBJ2-2; 12 bases are a match to TRBD1. There are 16 residues in the CDR3. Germline loops: CDR1 MDHEN, CDR2 SYDVKM. The V and J ends lost 6 bases and 4 bases, in that order; junction bases with no gene match: 6. CDR3 protein: CASRARDRGLTGELFF. CDR3 nucleotide sequence: TGTGCCAGCAGGGCTCGGGACAGGGGGCTCACCGGGGAGCTGTTTTTT.

J is TRBJ2-7 and V is TRBV11-1; TRBD1 is a possible D gene (6 bases). V dropped 3 bases and J dropped 3 bases, with 9 bases sitting between them. Germline CDR1 reads SGHAT; CDR2 reads FQDESV (reference sequence). CDR3 length: 13 amino acids. The CDR3 loop is CASSLGRGYEQYF. DNA for the CDR3: TGTGCCAGCAGCTTGGGCAGGGGCTACGAGCAGTACTTC.

A word on this clone: Other DNA sequences in this sample translate to the same CDR3. The chain employs TRBV19 and TRBJ1-5; D gene unclear. Per germline, CDR1 LNHDA and CDR2 SQIVND (reference sequence). The V and J ends lost 2 bases and 0 bases respectively, with 8 bases between them. The CDR3 runs 15 residues. CDR3 nucleotide sequence: TGTGCCAGTAGTATATCGGGCAATAGCAATCAGCCCCAGCATTTT. Protein sequence: CASSISGNSNQPQHF.

The chain recombines TRBV4-3 with TRBJ2-7; D ambiguous. The CDR3 consists of 14 residues. The ends were cut back, 0 bases at V and 0 bases at J, with 6 bases in the middle. Looked up from germline, CDR1 is LGHNA and CDR2 is YSLEER. The CDR3 DNA reads TGCGCCAGCAGCCAAGACGCGACCTCCTACGAGCAGTACTTC. Translation gives CASSQDATSYEQYF.

This rearrangement joins TRBV12-3 or TRBV12-4 to TRBJ2-1, with D hard to call. The length of the CDR3 is 12 residues. The V end was cut by 2 bases, the J end by 5 bases, with 4 bases between. CDR3 residues: CASSLLDNEQFF. The CDR3 DNA follows: TGTGCCAGCAGTTTATTGGACAATGAGCAGTTCTTC.

The chain joins TRBV5-4 to TRBJ2-7; 7 bases map to TRBD1. The CDR3 consists of 14 residues. Germline assignment: CDR1 SGHNT and CDR2 YYREEE (reference sequence). With 4 bases clipped from V and 3 bases from J, the junction kept 7 bases outside the gene matches. The CDR3 DNA is TGTGCCAGCAGCCCCGGGACAGCGTTCTACGAGCAGTACTTC. Translation: CASSPGTAFYEQYF.

V is TRBV9 and J is TRBJ2-3, with unresolved D. Germline loops: CDR1 SGDLS, CDR2 YYNGEE. The CDR3 consists of 14 residues. Trimming removed 0 bases at V and 4 bases at J, with 9 bases between. The CDR3 DNA reads as TGTGCCAGCAGCGTAGGGGCCCGCGCAGATACGCAGTATTTT. Translating gives CASSVGARADTQYF.

The chain couples TRBV27 to TRBJ1-4; D call uncertain. Germline lookup yields CDR1 MNHEY and CDR2 SMNVEV (reference sequence). Trimming removed 3 bases from V and 5 bases from J, with 13 bases in between. The length of the CDR3 is 15 residues. The CDR3 region is CASSFSRQVNEKLFF. CDR3 nucleotides: TGTGCCAGCAGTTTCTCGCGGCAGGTGAATGAAAAACTGTTTTTT.

Written as DNA, the CDR3 is TGTGCCAGCAGTTACTCGGGACAGGGGTACGAGCAGTACTTC. As protein: CASSYSGQGYEQYF. V usage is TRBV6-2 or TRBV6-3 and J usage is TRBJ2-7; 10 bases are a match to TRBD1. V gave up 0 bases and J gave up 4 bases; unmatched junction bases: 0. Germline CDR1 is MNHEY and CDR2 is SVGEGT. The CDR3 consists of 14 residues.

This CDR3 is CASSPSLTGLGEKLFF. The CDR3 nucleotides read TGTGCCAGCAGTCCATCACTGACAGGGCTCGGTGAAAAACTGTTTTTT. V gene TRBV27 combines with J gene TRBJ1-4; 7 bases fit TRBD1. The J segment lost 7 bases and the V segment lost 5 bases, leaving 13 bases of the junction unmatched. This CDR3 spans 16 amino acids. CDR1 and CDR2 (germline): MNHEY, SMNVEV (reference sequence).

This chain joins TRBV7-2 and TRBJ2-3, with D hard to call. Between the trimmed V and J ends, which lost 0 bases and 4 bases, there was a span of 2 bases. This CDR3 has 12 amino acids. Germline V gives CDR1 SGHTA, CDR2 FQGNSA. CDR3 bases: TGTGCCAGCAGCTTAGCCGCAGATACGCAGTATTTT. The encoded protein is CASSLAADTQYF.

The gene calls are TRBV5-6 and TRBJ2-1; 12 bases match TRBD2. Germline V gene data show CDR1 as SGHDT and CDR2 as YYEEEE. V lost 0 bases, J lost 1 base, and 8 bases stayed unmatched. The CDR3 has 19 amino acids. CDR3 DNA sequence: TGTGCCAGCAGCTTGGTACTAGCGGGGGGAATTGTGTCCTACAATGAGCAGTTCTTC. Its translation: CASSLVLAGGIVSYNEQFF.

The V gene is TRBV6-2 or TRBV6-3, the J gene TRBJ1-5; D remains ambiguous. V lost 5 bases, J lost 0 bases, and 14 bases lay in between. The CDR3 loop spans 16 amino acids. The germline CDR1 and CDR2 sequences are MNHEY and SVGEGT. Here the CDR3 DNA reads TGTGCCAGCAGTCCCCGGACGGCTTATAGCAATCAGCCCCAGCATTTT. Encoded protein: CASSPRTAYSNQPQHF.